This entry is about one T cell receptor (beta chain). The data belong to a study of blood T cell repertoires in COVID-19. TCRdb keeps only in-frame clones here, not all; method: immunoSEQ multiplex PCR. This sample has roughly 81,000 clones, with around 92% found just once. Germline V gene data show CDR1 as MNHEY and CDR2 as SVGAGI. The V and J ends lost 1 base and 1 base respectively, with 12 bases between them. This CDR3 spans 16 amino acids. This chain uses TRBV6-5 with TRBJ2-3, with D maybe TRBD1 (6 bases). Source material: peripheral blood. This receptor was taken from a woman between 45 and 65 years old in a cohort sampled during active COVID-19. In DNA, the CDR3 is TGTGCCAGCAGTTACTTGACAGGTTCTCGCACAGATACGCAGTATTTT. Protein sequence: CASSYLTGSRTDTQYF.